This TCR beta chain was captured by sequencing in a study of CXCR3-negative and CXCR3-positive naive CD8 T cells. General study points: Against CXCR3-negative naive cells, CXCR3-positive naive cells showed more hydrophobic TRB CDR3s.

Carrying UMI labels, the TRB cDNA libraries were prepared through 5' RACE. TCRdb reprocessed the 5' RACE reads, keeping one entry per CDR3 protein, no DNA. The sample is made up of 50,000 to 70,000 distinct CDR3 sequences, and the top ten hold about 0.49% of it. A word on this clonotype: The antigen is undetermined.

The sequenced material came from naive CXCR3+ CD8+ T cells from blood. This sample's subset: CD45RO-CCR7+CD27+CD95- naive CD8+ T cells expressing CXCR3 (TNR3+). The clonotype was recovered from a human donor in good health. Some clones in this sample may be carry-over from other donors' samples.

CDR3 in amino acids: CASSLVSAGGDGYTF. This chain connects TRBV7-2 to TRBJ1-2. This CDR3 contains 15 residues. Germline V gives CDR1 SGHTA, CDR2 FQGNSA.